This T cell receptor (beta chain) emerged from a study of blood T cell repertoires in COVID-19. Germline CDR1 is SGDLS and CDR2 is YYNGEE. The CDR3 spans 13 residues. The V and J ends lost 4 bases and 3 bases respectively, with 10 bases between them. Using immunoSEQ multiplex PCR, the repertoire was profiled, and TCRdb retains in-frame clones only, with some absent. The sample yields about 250,000 clones, 70% to 90% seen once. This clone has more than one count but fewer than ten. This chain connects TRBV9 to TRBJ1-1; no clear D gene. The TCR was taken from a human donor with COVID-19, enrolled during active disease. The donor label of this sample is uncertain. Sequencing was done on a sample of peripheral blood. CDR3 loop: CASSLGGDTEAFF. In DNA form, the CDR3 reads TGTGCCAGCAGCCTTGGCGGGGACACTGAAGCTTTCTTT.